This T cell receptor beta chain was obtained from a study of T-cell reconstitution after alpha-beta-depleted transplantation in children. Study-wide results and caveats: One year after transplant, T-cell counts and diversity came mostly from newly produced T cells. It was reported that alpha-beta T cells came from several hundred expanded graft clones (about two months after transplant).

This clonotype was detected only a few times. Its target is unknown. The TCRbeta library incorporated unique molecular identifiers. TCRdb processed the PCR reads anew with MiXCR; each CDR3 protein has one entry. The table has 300,000 to 400,000 distinct CDR3 sequences, approximately 23% seen once. The material was PBMCs, mostly from graft donor cells, obtained 180 days after TCRalphabeta/CD19-depleted stem cell transplant. This receptor was identified in a male patient aged 10-17 years who had a stem cell transplant for acute lymphoblastic leukemia, so the T cells may come from the graft donor.

The CDR3 spells CASSVGSVYEQYF. DNA of the CDR3: TGTGCCAGCAGCGTTGGGTCGGTCTACGAGCAGTACTTC. The chain employs TRBV5-5 and TRBJ2-7; no firm D call. Trimming shortened V by 4 bases and J by 3 bases, and 11 bases separated the two germline ends. This CDR3 is 13 amino acids long. Per the germline V gene, CDR1 is SGHKS and CDR2 is YYEKEE (reference sequence). The full variable domain, its missing parts supplied by reference TRBV5-5 and TRBJ2-7, is DAGVTQSPTHLIKTRGQQVTLRCSPISGHKSVSWYQQVLGQGPQFIFQYYEKEERGRGNFPDRFSARQFPNYSSELNVNALLLGDSALYLCASSVGSVYEQYFGPGTRLTVT.